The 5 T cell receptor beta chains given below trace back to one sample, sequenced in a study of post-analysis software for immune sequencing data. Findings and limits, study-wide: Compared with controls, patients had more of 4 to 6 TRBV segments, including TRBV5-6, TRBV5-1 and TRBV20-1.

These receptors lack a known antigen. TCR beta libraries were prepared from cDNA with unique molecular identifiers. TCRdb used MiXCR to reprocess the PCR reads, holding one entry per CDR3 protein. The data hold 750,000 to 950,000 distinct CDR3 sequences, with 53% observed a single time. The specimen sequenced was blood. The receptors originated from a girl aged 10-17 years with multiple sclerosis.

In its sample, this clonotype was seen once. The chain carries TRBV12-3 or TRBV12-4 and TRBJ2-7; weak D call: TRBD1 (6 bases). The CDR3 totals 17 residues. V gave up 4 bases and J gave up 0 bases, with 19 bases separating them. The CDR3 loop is CASSWGVGQGSSYEQYF. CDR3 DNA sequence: TGTGCCAGCAGTTGGGGTGTGGGACAAGGGAGCTCCTACGAGCAGTACTTC.

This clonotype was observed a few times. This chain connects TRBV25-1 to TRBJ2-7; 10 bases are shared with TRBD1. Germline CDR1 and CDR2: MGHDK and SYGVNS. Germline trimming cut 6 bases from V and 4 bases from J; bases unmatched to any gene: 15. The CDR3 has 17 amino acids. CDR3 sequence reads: CASSAKPGQGFKYEQYF. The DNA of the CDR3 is TGTGCCAGCAGCGCTAAGCCGGGACAGGGGTTTAAGTACGAGCAGTACTTC.

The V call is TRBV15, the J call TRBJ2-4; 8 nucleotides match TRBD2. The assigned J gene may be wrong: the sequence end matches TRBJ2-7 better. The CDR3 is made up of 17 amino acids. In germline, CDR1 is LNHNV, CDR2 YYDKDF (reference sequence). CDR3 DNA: TGTGCCACCAGCAGAGATTGGGATGGCGGGAGGACCCACGAGCAGTACTTC. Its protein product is CATSRDWDGGRTHEQYF.

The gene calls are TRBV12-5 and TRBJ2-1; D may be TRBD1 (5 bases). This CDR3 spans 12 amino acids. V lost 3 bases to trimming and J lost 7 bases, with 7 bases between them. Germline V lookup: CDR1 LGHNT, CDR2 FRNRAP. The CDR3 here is CASGFQGNEQFF. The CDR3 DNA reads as TGTGCTAGTGGTTTCCAGGGTAATGAGCAGTTCTTC. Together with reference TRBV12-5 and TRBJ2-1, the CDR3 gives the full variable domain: DARVTQTPRHKVTEMGQEVTMRCQPILGHNTVFWYRQTMMQGLELLAYFRNRAPLDDSGMPKDRFSAEMPDATLATLKIQPSEPRDSAVYFCASGFQGNEQFFGPGTRLTVL.

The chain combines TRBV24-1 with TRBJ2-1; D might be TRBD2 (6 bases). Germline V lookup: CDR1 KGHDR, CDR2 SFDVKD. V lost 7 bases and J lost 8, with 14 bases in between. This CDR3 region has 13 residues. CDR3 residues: CATRGEPGDEQFF. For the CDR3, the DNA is TGTGCCACCAGGGGGGAGCCGGGGGATGAGCAGTTCTTC.